This entry lists 13 T cell receptor beta chains sequenced from one sample in a study of long-term antiretroviral therapy in people with HIV (dated 2022 in TCRdb). The immunoSEQ hsTCRB v3.0 assay was used at survey level resolution for TRB variable region sequencing. The source is immuneACCESS, and TCRdb retained only in-frame sequences with V and J called. Part of the clones is not carried over; for the studies checked, unresolved V genes explain less than half of this, and the remainder is unexplained. For this sample the table gives around 15,000 clones, of which about 80% were detected only once. Of the sample, 15% to 20% is held by the ten largest clones. The sample here was unsorted PBMCs, taken just before starting antiretroviral therapy. Receptors were obtained from a man aged 40-55 years with HIV.

The rearrangement links TRBV29-1 to TRBJ2-1; 9 bases line up with TRBD1. This CDR3 spans 15 amino acids. Germline values: CDR1 SQVTM, CDR2 ANQGSEA. Unmatched junction bases numbered 5, after V lost 1 base and J lost 4 bases. In DNA, the CDR3 is TGCAGCGTTGAAGGGACAGGGGCGGGGTACAATGAGCAGTTCTTC. This sequence encodes CSVEGTGAGYNEQFF.

This clone has a handful of counts. The J gene is TRBJ2-1, the V gene TRBV15; D not resolved. V shed 8 bases and J shed 1 base, with 15 bases lying between them. CDR1 and CDR2 (germline): LNHNV, YYDKDF (reference sequence). This CDR3 has 15 residues. The CDR3 loop is CATSSLTGSYNEQFF. The DNA of the CDR3 is TGTGCCACCTCCTCCCTAACGGGTTCCTACAATGAGCAGTTCTTC.

The rearrangement uses TRBV7-3 and TRBJ2-6; D remains unclear. Germline CDR1 is SGHTA and CDR2 is FQGTGA. Between the trimmed V and J ends, which lost 5 bases and 6 bases, there was a span of 8 bases. The CDR3 sequence is 13 residues long. In DNA form, the CDR3 reads TGTGCCAGCAGCCCATCGGAGGCCAACGTCCTGACTTTC. It yields the protein CASSPSEANVLTF.

This clone came up once. V usage is TRBV5-1 and J usage is TRBJ2-7, with D hard to call. Trimming took 3 bases from V and 2 from J, leaving 3 bases between them. Germline V lookup: CDR1 SGHRS, CDR2 YFSETQ. The CDR3 is made up of 11 amino acids. Here the CDR3 DNA reads TGCGCCAGCAGCTCCCCCTACGAGCAGTACTTC. Protein sequence: CASSSPYEQYF.

V and J are TRBV2 and TRBJ1-1, with 7 positions matching TRBD1. Germline CDR1 is SNHLY and CDR2 is FYNNEI. This CDR3 region has 14 residues. The trim removed 6 bases at V and 4 bases at J, leaving 8 bases unmatched. The CDR3, as DNA: TGTGCCAGCAGCGGAGACAGGGTAGGCACTGAAGCTTTCTTT. The encoded protein is CASSGDRVGTEAFF.

The genes are TRBV7-9 and TRBJ2-7; tentatively, D is TRBD1 (6 bases). This CDR3 region has 15 residues. Looked up from germline, CDR1 is SEHNR and CDR2 is FQNEAQ (reference sequence). Trimming stripped 4 bases from V and 6 bases from J, with 19 bases between. This chain's CDR3 is CASSSGSRGGREQYF. CDR3 nucleotide sequence: TGTGCCAGCAGCTCAGGATCGAGAGGGGGACGCGAGCAGTACTTC.

The chain uses TRBV5-6 and TRBJ1-2; D ambiguous. Germline values: CDR1 SGHDT, CDR2 YYEEEE. Trimming removed 3 bases at V and 5 bases at J, with 8 bases between. The CDR3 consists of 12 residues. The CDR3 loop is CASSSYQYGYTF. The CDR3 bases are TGTGCCAGCAGCTCGTATCAATATGGCTACACCTTC.

The chain carries TRBV11-2 and TRBJ2-2; 14 bases are shared with TRBD2. The CDR3 loop spans 17 amino acids. With V trimmed by 4 bases and J by 7 bases, 8 bases remained unmatched. Germline V lookup: CDR1 SGHAT, CDR2 FQNNGV. The CDR3, as DNA: TGTGCCAGCAGCTCCGGGACTAGCGGGAGAACGATCGGGGAGCTGTTTTTT. This codes for CASSSGTSGRTIGELFF.

The gene calls are TRBV9 and TRBJ2-1; the match to TRBD2 covers 9 bases. V gave up 2 bases and J gave up 0 bases; unmatched junction bases: 9. Germline CDR1 and CDR2: SGDLS and YYNGEE. CDR3 length: 18 residues. For the CDR3, the DNA is TGTGCCAGCAGCGTCGATGGACTAGCGCATAGCTCCTACAATGAGCAGTTCTTC. It specifies CASSVDGLAHSSYNEQFF.

J is TRBJ1-3 and V is TRBV9; D is unresolved. The V end lost 4 bases, the J end lost 1 base, and 15 bases lay between the germline ends. The CDR3 contains 16 residues. Germline V gene sequence: CDR1 SGDLS, CDR2 YYNGEE. DNA for the CDR3: TGTGCCAGCAGCCTACTTGGAGGGTTGTCTGGAAACACCATATATTTT. The encoded protein is CASSLLGGLSGNTIYF.

The chain combines TRBV30 with TRBJ1-3; D is possibly TRBD1 (5 bases). Trimming pared 3 bases from V and 0 bases from J, leaving 9 bases between. This CDR3 spans 14 amino acids. Germline V gives CDR1 GTSNPN, CDR2 SVGIG (reference sequence). The CDR3 nucleotides read TGTGCCTGGAGCCTTGGGGCCTCTGGAAACACCATATATTTT. Residues: CAWSLGASGNTIYF.

This clone has only one observation. The chain carries TRBV5-6 and TRBJ1-1; D is perhaps TRBD1 (6 bases). Trimming stripped 4 bases from V and 0 bases from J, with 13 bases between. Germline assignment: CDR1 SGHDT and CDR2 YYEEEE. This CDR3 has 15 residues. Written as DNA, the CDR3 is TGTGCCAGCAGCCGCCCGGGACACATGAACACTGAAGCTTTCTTT. Translating it yields CASSRPGHMNTEAFF.

The J gene is TRBJ2-1, the V gene TRBV2; weak D call: TRBD1 (6 bases). Germline V lookup: CDR1 SNHLY, CDR2 FYNNEI. The ends were cut back, 7 bases at V and 3 bases at J, with 16 bases in the middle. The CDR3 runs to 15 residues. This chain's CDR3 is CASNSKHRVYNEQFF. Written as DNA, the CDR3 is TGTGCCAGCAACTCGAAGCACAGGGTCTACAATGAGCAGTTCTTC.